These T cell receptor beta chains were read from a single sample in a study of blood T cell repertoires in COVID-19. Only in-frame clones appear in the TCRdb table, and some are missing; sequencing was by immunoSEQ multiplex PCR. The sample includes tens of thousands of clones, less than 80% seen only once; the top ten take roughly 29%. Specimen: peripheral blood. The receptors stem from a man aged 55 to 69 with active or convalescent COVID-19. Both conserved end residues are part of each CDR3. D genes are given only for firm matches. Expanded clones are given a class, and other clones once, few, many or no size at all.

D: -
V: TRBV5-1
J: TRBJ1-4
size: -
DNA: TGCGCCAGCAGCTTGGCCTTAGGGGCCAATGAAAAACTGTTTTTT
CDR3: CASSLALGANEKLFF

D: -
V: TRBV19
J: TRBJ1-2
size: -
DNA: TGTGCCAGTAGTGCCACAGGGAACTATGGCTACACCTTC
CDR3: CASSATGNYGYTF

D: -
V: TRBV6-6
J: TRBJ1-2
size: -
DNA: TGTGCCAGCAGTCGAAGGGGCGGGACTCAGCTGGGTGGCTACACCTTC
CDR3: CASSRRGGTQLGGYTF

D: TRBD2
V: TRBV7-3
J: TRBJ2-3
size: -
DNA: TGTGCCAGCAGCTTGGGAAGCGGGGGGGAAGATACGCAGTATTTT
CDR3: CASSLGSGGEDTQYF

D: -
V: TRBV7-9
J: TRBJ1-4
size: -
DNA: TGTGCCAGCAGCCAGGGGATCGGTAATGAAAAACTGTTTTTT
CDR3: CASSQGIGNEKLFF

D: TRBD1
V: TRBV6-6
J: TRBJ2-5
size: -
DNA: TGTGCCAGCAGCACCGGACAGGGGGTCGAGACCCAGTACTTC
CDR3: CASSTGQGVETQYF

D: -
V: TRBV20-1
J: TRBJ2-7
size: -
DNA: TGCAGTGCTAGCGGGGACTACGAGCAGTACTTC
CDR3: CSASGDYEQYF

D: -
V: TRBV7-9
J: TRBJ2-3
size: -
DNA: TGTGCCAGCAGCTTAGCGCTGAGGGATACGCAGTATTTT
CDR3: CASSLALRDTQYF

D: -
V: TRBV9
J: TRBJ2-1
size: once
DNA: TGTGCCAGCAGCGTCCGGGACTTCTTCGAGGAGCAGTTCTTC
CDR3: CASSVRDFFEEQFF

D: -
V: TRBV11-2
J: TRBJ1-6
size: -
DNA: TGTGCCAGCAGCTTATCGACGGGATCACCCCTCCACTTT
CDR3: CASSLSTGSPLHF

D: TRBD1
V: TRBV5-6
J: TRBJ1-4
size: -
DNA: TGTGCCAGCAGCTTTCGTATCGGAGGGGGCGAGACTAATGAAAAACTGTTTTTT
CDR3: CASSFRIGGGETNEKLFF

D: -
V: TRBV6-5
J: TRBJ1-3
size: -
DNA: TGTGCCAGCAGCTCCCTCAGGGGAACGGGAAACACCATATATTTT
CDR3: CASSSLRGTGNTIYF

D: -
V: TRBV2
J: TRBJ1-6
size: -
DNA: TGTGCCACTACAGGGAGTAGGGATTCACCCCTCCACTTT
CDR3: CATTGSRDSPLHF

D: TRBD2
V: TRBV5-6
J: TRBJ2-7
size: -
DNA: TGTGCCGGGGGAGGGAAGGATCTATCCTACGAGCAGTACTTC
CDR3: CAGGGKDLSYEQYF

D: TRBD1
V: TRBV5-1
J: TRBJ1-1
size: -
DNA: TGCGCCAGCAGCTTGAACCGGAGGACAGGGAGTCCGGGCACTGAAGCTTTCTTT
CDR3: CASSLNRRTGSPGTEAFF

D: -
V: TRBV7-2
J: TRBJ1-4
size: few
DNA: TGTGCCAGCGGCTCTTCTCCAACTAATGAAAAACTGTTTTTT
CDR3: CASGSSPTNEKLFF

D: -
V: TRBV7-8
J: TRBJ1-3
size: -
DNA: TGTGCCAGCAGCTTAGCTCCCCCCCGAGTCGCGAGCTCTGGAAACACCATATATTTT
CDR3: CASSLAPPRVASSGNTIYF

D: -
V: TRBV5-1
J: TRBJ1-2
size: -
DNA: TGCGCCAGCAGCTTGGCACAGGGTGATGGCTACACCTTC
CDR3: CASSLAQGDGYTF

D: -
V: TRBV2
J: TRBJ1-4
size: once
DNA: TGTGCCAGCAGTGAGGCGGGGACTAATGAAAAACTGTTTTTT
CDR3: CASSEAGTNEKLFF

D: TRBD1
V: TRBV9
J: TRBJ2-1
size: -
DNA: TGTGCCAGCAGCACCCGGGACAGCAATGAGCAGTTCTTC
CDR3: CASSTRDSNEQFF

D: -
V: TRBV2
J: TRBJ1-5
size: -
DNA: TGTGCCAGCAGTGAAGCCCCAGGTGCGAGCAATCAGCCCCAGCATTTT
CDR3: CASSEAPGASNQPQHF

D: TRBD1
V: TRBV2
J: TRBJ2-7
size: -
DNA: TGTGCCACAAGACTTGGGACAGGGGGTCCCTACGAGCAGTACTTC
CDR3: CATRLGTGGPYEQYF

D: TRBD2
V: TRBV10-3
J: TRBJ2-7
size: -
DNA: TGTGCCATCAGTGTGCGGGGGGCCTTTTACGAGCAGTACTTC
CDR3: CAISVRGAFYEQYF

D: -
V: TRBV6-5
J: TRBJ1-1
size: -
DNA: TGTGCCAGCAGTTTCGACAGGCTGAGCACTGAAGCTTTCTTT
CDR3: CASSFDRLSTEAFF

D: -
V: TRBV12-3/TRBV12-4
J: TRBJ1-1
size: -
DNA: TGTGCCAGCAGTACAGGGAGGGCCACTGAAGCTTTCTTT
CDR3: CASSTGRATEAFF

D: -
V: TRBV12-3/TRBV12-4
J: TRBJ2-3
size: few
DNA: TGTGCCAGCAGCCTGGGGGCGACAGATACGCAGTATTTT
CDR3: CASSLGATDTQYF

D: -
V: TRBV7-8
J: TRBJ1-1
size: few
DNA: TGTGCCAGCAGCTTACTACCCAGGGTAGGCACTGAAGCTTTCTTT
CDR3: CASSLLPRVGTEAFF

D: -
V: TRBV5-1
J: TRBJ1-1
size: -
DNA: TGCGCCAGCAGCCCTGCGGGGGGGGGCGCGCACACTGAAGCTTTCTTT
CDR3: CASSPAGGGAHTEAFF

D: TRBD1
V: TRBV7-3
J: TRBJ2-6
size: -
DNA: TGTGCCAGCAGCACACAGGGGGCCGACCTATCTGGGGCCAACGTCCTGACTTTC
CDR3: CASSTQGADLSGANVLTF

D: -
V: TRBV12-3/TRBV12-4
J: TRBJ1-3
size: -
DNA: TGTGCCAGCAGTTTACAGGGAGGAAACACCATATATTTT
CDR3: CASSLQGGNTIYF

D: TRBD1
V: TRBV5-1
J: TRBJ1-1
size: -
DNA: TGCGCCAGCAGCAGGGACAGGGGCCGCACTGAAGCTTTCTTT
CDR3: CASSRDRGRTEAFF

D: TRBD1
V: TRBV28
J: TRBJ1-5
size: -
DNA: TGTGCCAGCAGTGCCCTAGGACAGGGGGCGCAGCTCCAGCCCCAGCATTTT
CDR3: CASSALGQGAQLQPQHF

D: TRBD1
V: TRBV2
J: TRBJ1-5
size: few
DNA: TGTGCCAGCAGTGAGCTCGGGGACAGGGGCCAGCCCCAGCATTTT
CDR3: CASSELGDRGQPQHF

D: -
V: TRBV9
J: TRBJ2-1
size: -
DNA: TGTGCCAGCAGCAAAACTAGTAGTAGCGATGAGCAGTTCTTC
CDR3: CASSKTSSSDEQFF

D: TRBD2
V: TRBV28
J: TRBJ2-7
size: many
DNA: TGTGCCAGCAGTTTGGCGGGAGGGTCCTACGAGCAGTACTTC
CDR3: CASSLAGGSYEQYF

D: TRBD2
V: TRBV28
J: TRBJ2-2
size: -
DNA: TGTGCCAGTATACTAGCGGGGGCTGAGTTCGCGAACACCGGGGAGCTGTTTTTT
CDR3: CASILAGAEFANTGELFF

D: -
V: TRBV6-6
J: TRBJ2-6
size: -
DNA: TGTGCCAGTCAGATCTCTGGGGCCAACGTCCTGACTTTC
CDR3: CASQISGANVLTF

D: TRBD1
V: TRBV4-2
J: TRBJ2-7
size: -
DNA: TGTGCCAGCAGCCCGACAGGGTATTCTGGAAGTTACGAGCAGTACTTC
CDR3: CASSPTGYSGSYEQYF

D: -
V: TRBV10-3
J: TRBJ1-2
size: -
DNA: TGTGCCAACAGGGACACTTCAACGACCAATGGCTACACCTTC
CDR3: CANRDTSTTNGYTF

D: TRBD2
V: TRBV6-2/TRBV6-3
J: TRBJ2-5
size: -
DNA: TGTGCCAGCAGCTCGCCAAATCTAGCGGGACAAGAGACCCAGTACTTC
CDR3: CASSSPNLAGQETQYF

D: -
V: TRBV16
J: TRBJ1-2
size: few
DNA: TGTGCCAGCAGCCAATCTAAGGAATCGACTCGCGGCTACACCTTC
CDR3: CASSQSKESTRGYTF

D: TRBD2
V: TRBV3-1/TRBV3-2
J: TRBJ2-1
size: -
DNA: TGTGCCAGCAGCCTCAGGACTAGCGGGGACTACAATGAGCAGTTCTTC
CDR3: CASSLRTSGDYNEQFF

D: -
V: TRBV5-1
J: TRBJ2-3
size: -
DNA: TGCGCCAGCCGAACCCCGACAGGCCCTACGTGGACAGATACGCAGTATTTT
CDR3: CASRTPTGPTWTDTQYF

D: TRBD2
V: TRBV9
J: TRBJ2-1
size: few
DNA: TGTGCCAGCAGCTTTAGCGGGGGGACATACAATGAGCAGTTCTTC
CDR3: CASSFSGGTYNEQFF

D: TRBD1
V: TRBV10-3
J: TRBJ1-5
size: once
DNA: TGTGCCATCAGTGAGTCCATTGGGACAGGGAATCAGTCCCAGCATTTT
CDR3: CAISESIGTGNQSQHF

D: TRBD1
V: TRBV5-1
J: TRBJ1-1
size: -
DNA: TGCGCCAGCAGCTCGGGGACAGGGGTCGAGGGCACTGAAGCTTTCTTT
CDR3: CASSSGTGVEGTEAFF

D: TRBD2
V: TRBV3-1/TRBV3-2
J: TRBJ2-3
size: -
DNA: TGTGCCAGCAGCCCAAACCTAGCGGGGGGCTCCACAGATACGCAGTATTTT
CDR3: CASSPNLAGGSTDTQYF

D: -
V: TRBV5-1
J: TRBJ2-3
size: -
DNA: TGCGCCAGCAGCCCCTCCTTCGATACGCAGTATTTT
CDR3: CASSPSFDTQYF

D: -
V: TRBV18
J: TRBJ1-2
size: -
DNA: TGTGCCAGCTCACCAACAGGGAAGGGCTATGGCTACACCTTC
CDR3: CASSPTGKGYGYTF

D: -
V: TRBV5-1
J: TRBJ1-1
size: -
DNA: TGCGCCAGCAGCTTGGGGCAGCGTGTCCCTGAAGCTTTCTTT
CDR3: CASSLGQRVPEAFF

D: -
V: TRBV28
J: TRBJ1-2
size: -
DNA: TGTGCCAGCAGTCCCACCGTGGCACTGACAGCAAACTATGGCTACACCTTC
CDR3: CASSPTVALTANYGYTF

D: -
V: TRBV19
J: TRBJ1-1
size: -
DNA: TGTGCCAGTATAGGGAGGGGGAACACTGAAGCTTTCTTT
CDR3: CASIGRGNTEAFF

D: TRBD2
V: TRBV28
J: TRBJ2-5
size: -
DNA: TGTGCCAGCAGCATTAGCGGGGAAGAGACCCAGTACTTC
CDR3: CASSISGEETQYF